A single sample is the source of the 8 T cell receptor beta chains below, sequenced in a study of T-cell reconstitution after alpha-beta-depleted transplantation in children. The TCRbeta library incorporated unique molecular identifiers. TCRdb reprocessed the PCR reads via MiXCR and lists one record per CDR3 protein. The table includes about 1,000,000 distinct CDR3 sequences, roughly 29% detected once. Material: PBMCs, mostly from graft donor cells, obtained 360 days after TCRalphabeta/CD19-depleted stem cell transplant. Receptors originate from a boy under two years old who had a stem cell transplant for SCID, so the T cells may come from the graft donor.

Only a few counts were recorded for this clonotype. The chain links TRBV27 to TRBJ2-3, with 8 bases aligning to TRBD1. Germline V gene sequence: CDR1 MNHEY, CDR2 SMNVEV (reference sequence). The V segment lost 5 bases and the J segment 5 bases; nucleotides outside the gene matches: 6. This CDR3 region has 14 residues. In DNA, the CDR3 is TGTGCCAGCAGTGTGCAGGGGGCGGTAGATACGCAGTATTTT. Its protein is CASSVQGAVDTQYF.

The chain couples TRBV10-3 to TRBJ2-5; 7 positions match TRBD1. Germline CDR1 reads ENHRY; CDR2 reads SYGVKD. This CDR3 comprises 14 residues. V trimming: 3 bases; J trimming: 2 bases; junction bases outside the gene matches: 3. The CDR3 DNA reads TGTGCCATCAGTGAACCGGGACAGCAAGAGACCCAGTACTTC. This encodes CAISEPGQQETQYF.

Many counts were recorded for this clonotype. The rearrangement uses TRBV12-3 or TRBV12-4 and TRBJ2-5, with a weak D call TRBD1 (5 bases). The CDR3 totals 13 residues. The V end lost 4 bases, the J end lost 4 bases, and 10 bases lay between the germline ends. CDR3 amino acids: CASSWGGRETQYF. CDR3 DNA sequence: TGTGCCAGCAGTTGGGGCGGACGAGAGACCCAGTACTTC.

This clonotype was seen a handful of times. The chain has TRBV20-1 and TRBJ2-1; TRBD2 aligns across 15 bases. The length of the CDR3 is 19 residues. J was trimmed by 0 bases and V by 1 base; bases with no gene match: 7. Germline V CDR1 and CDR2: DFQATT, SNEGSKA (reference sequence). The CDR3 bases are TGCAGTGCTAGAGTTGGGACTAGCGGGGGGAAATTCTCCTACAATGAGCAGTTCTTC. This encodes CSARVGTSGGKFSYNEQFF.

The chain carries TRBV4-2 and TRBJ2-7, with D uncertain. Germline V gene sequence: CDR1 LGHNA, CDR2 YNFKEQ. The ends were cut back, 4 bases at V and 6 bases at J, with 16 bases in the middle. The CDR3 covers 14 residues. The CDR3 is CASSPRAGLGEQYF. CDR3 nucleotide sequence: TGTGCCAGCAGCCCCCGGGCCGGCCTGGGCGAGCAGTACTTC.

The V call is TRBV15, the J call TRBJ1-2, with TRBD1 identical over 7 bases. Germline V gene data show CDR1 as LNHNV and CDR2 as YYDKDF (reference sequence). The CDR3 is 14 amino acids. The junction had 5 bases not matched to a gene; V was cut back by 7 bases and J by 0 bases. The CDR3 DNA reads as TGTGCCACCAAGGGACAGCCCACTAACTATGGCTACACCTTC. Its protein product is CATKGQPTNYGYTF.

This clonotype was found a few times. Its ends do not fully match the called genes, so a read error is possible. The chain uses TRBV12-3 or TRBV12-4 and TRBJ2-5; 8 bases map to TRBD1. The CDR3 has 15 residues. The CDR3 DNA follows: TGTGCCAGCAGCCCCTCTTCTATTGTACAGGGGGACGTAGACTTC. Translation: CASSPSSIVQGDVDF.

The V call is TRBV5-1, the J call TRBJ2-3; TRBD1 matches 7 bases. The germline CDR1 and CDR2 sequences are SGHRS and YFSETQ. CDR3 size: 16 residues. The V gene end was trimmed by 4 bases and the J gene end by 2 bases; junction bases not matched to a gene: 10. CDR3 loop: CASSRGQAPNTDTQYF. The CDR3 DNA reads TGCGCCAGCAGCCGCGGACAGGCGCCAAACACAGATACGCAGTATTTT.